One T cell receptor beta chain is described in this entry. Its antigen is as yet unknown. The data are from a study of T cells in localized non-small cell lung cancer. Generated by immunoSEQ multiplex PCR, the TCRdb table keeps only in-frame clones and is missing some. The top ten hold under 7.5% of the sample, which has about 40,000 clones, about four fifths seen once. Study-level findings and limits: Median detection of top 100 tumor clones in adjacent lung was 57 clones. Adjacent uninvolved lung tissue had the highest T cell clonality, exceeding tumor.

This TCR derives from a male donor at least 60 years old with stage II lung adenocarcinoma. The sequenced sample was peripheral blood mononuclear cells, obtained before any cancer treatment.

CDR3 nucleotide sequence: TGTGCCTGGAGTGTAGGTCTAGCGGGAGGGGGATACGAGCAGTACTTC. It translates to CAWSVGLAGGGYEQYF. This sequence joins TRBV30 and TRBJ2-7, with 12 bases matching TRBD2. Germline CDR1 is GTSNPN and CDR2 is SVGIG (reference sequence). This CDR3 comprises 16 residues. The ends lost 0 bases at V and 4 bases at J; junction bases unmatched: 7.